This T cell receptor beta chain was captured in a study of blood T cell repertoires in COVID-19. The wider study: Acute and convalescent COVID-19 samples came from the United States, Italy and Spain. The analysed material was cDNA or gDNA that came from T cells, B-cell-depleted T cells, or PBMCs.

Per the original methods: Counts of nucleated cells, estimated from reference gene primer amplification, were obtained. Some clones are missing from TCRdb's copy, which holds only in-frame ones; the method was immunoSEQ multiplex PCR. That table furnishes V, J and clone size, whereas the DNA furnished D and trimming. This table has 200,000 to 250,000 clones, 65% to 85% appearing once. This clone was recorded at least ten times. This CDR3 contains 13 residues. The germline V and J ends were trimmed by 6 bases and 4 bases, with 10 bases remaining between them. Germline lookup yields CDR1 LNHDA and CDR2 SQIVND (reference sequence).

The clonotype originates from a woman aged 40-49 years with active or convalescent COVID-19. This chain joins TRBV19 and TRBJ1-3; D ambiguous. The sequencing sample was made of peripheral blood. CDR3 region: CASSSREGNTIYF. CDR3 nucleotide sequence: TGTGCCAGTAGCTCACGGGAGGGAAACACCATATATTTT. The whole variable domain, remainder taken from reference TRBV19 and TRBJ1-3, is DGGITQSPKYLFRKEGQNVTLSCEQNLNHDAMYWYRQDPGQGLRLIYYSQIVNDFQKGDIAEGYSVSREKKESFPLTVTSAQKNPTAFYLCASSSREGNTIYFGEGSWLTVV.